This entry concerns a single T cell receptor beta chain. The data derive from a study of T cell changes during pregnancy in multiple sclerosis. The CDR3 is 11 amino acids. V shed 4 bases and J shed 7 bases, with 7 bases lying between them. CDR1 and CDR2 (germline): GTSNPN, SVGIG (reference sequence). Generated by immunoSEQ multiplex PCR, the TCRdb table keeps only in-frame clones and is missing some. The table shows 90,000 or so clones, with 85% to 95% occurring only once. The source material was peripheral blood, sampled after pregnancy. This sequence joins TRBV30 and TRBJ2-2; D call uncertain. The clonotype was recovered from a female donor in good health, enrolled as a control in a pregnancy study. CDR3 loop: CAWTENGELFF. In DNA form, the CDR3 reads TGTGCCTGGACCGAGAACGGGGAGCTGTTTTTT.